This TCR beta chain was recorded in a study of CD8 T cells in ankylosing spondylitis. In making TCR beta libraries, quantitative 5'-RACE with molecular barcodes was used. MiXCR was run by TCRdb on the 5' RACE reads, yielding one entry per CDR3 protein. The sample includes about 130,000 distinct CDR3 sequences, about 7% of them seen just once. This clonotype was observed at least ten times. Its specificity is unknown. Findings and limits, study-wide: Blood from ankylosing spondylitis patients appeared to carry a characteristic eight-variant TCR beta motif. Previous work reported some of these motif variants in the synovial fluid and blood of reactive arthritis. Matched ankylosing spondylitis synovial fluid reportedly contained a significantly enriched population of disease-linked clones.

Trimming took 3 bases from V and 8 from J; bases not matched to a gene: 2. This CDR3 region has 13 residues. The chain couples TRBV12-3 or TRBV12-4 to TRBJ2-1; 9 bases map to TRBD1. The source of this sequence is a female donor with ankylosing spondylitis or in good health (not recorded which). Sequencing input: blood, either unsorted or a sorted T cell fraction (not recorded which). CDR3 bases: TGTGCCAGCAGTTTTACAGGGGGCGATGAGCAGTTCTTC. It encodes CASSFTGGDEQFF.